This passage covers 16 T cell receptor beta chains from one sample sequenced in a study of cytomegalovirus exposure and HLA in healthy donors. The PCR contained 60 Vbeta and 13 Jbeta primers. The table came from immunoSEQ multiplex PCR; TCRdb's copy has only in-frame clones and leaves some out. The sample carries under 200,000 clones, approximately 80% recorded once. The specimen was PBMCs. These receptors originate from a man aged 18 to 30 in good health and CMV-seropositive.

The V call is TRBV20-1, the J call TRBJ1-2; D is ambiguous. The germline CDR1 and CDR2 sequences are DFQATT and SNEGSKA (reference sequence). V was trimmed by 3 bases and J by 3 bases, leaving 5 bases between them. This CDR3 comprises 11 residues. DNA for the CDR3: TGCAGTGCTAGGGCCTACTATGGCTACACCTTC. It encodes CSARAYYGYTF.

V gene TRBV30 combines with J gene TRBJ2-1; D remains ambiguous. V was shortened by 0 bases and J by 0 bases, with 9 bases between the two germline ends. CDR1 is GTSNPN, CDR2 SVGIG, per germline (reference sequence). This CDR3 spans 15 amino acids. DNA of the CDR3: TGTGCCTGGAGTGTAACTCTCCACTCCTACAATGAGCAGTTCTTC. This gives the protein CAWSVTLHSYNEQFF.

This clone was seen a handful of times. V usage is TRBV6-6 and J usage is TRBJ1-5; 9 bases are shared with TRBD1. Per the germline V gene, CDR1 is MNHNY and CDR2 is SVGAGI (reference sequence). Trimming cost V 2 bases and J 9 bases; bases outside gene matches: 8. The CDR3 length is 15 residues. The CDR3 region is CASSYGQGTYSPQHF. The CDR3 nucleotides are TGTGCCAGCAGTTACGGACAGGGGACGTATTCGCCCCAGCATTTT.

This rearrangement joins TRBV10-2 to TRBJ2-5, with D possibly being TRBD1 (5 bases). Germline CDR1 is WSHSY and CDR2 is SAAADI. CDR3 size: 14 residues. V gave up 2 bases and J gave up 1 base, with 8 bases separating them. CDR3 region: CASSEPGPQETQYF. The CDR3 DNA is TGCGCCAGCAGTGAGCCAGGGCCCCAAGAGACCCAGTACTTC.

The chain joins TRBV7-8 to TRBJ1-2; 10 bases agree with TRBD1. Germline loops: CDR1 SGHVS, CDR2 FQNEAQ. This CDR3 spans 15 amino acids. After removal of 0 bases from V and 2 bases from J, the junction contained 0 bases not matched to a gene. CDR3 sequence: CASSLAGQGNYGYTF. The CDR3 nucleotides read TGTGCCAGCAGCTTAGCGGGACAGGGGAACTATGGCTACACCTTC.

This clone has only a few counts. As DNA, the CDR3 is TGCGCCAGCAGCCAGAAGGGACTAGGGGGGGGAGACGAGCAGTACTTC. This gives the protein CASSQKGLGGGDEQYF. V is TRBV4-1 and J is TRBJ2-7, with TRBD2 matching over 8 bases. J gave up 5 bases and V 3 bases, and 12 bases lay outside the gene matches. The CDR3 consists of 16 residues. Germline V gives CDR1 MGHRA, CDR2 YSYEKL.

This sequence joins TRBV29-1 and TRBJ1-2, with 10 bases identical to TRBD1. V shed 5 bases and J 1 base; nucleotides not matched to a gene: 4. The CDR3 is 14 residues long. Germline CDR1 and CDR2: SQVTM and ANQGSEA. The CDR3 DNA is TGCAGCGTTACTTGGACAGGGGGTAACTATGGCTACACCTTC. Translated: CSVTWTGGNYGYTF. The full variable domain, completed using reference TRBV29-1 and TRBJ1-2, is SAVISQKPSRDICQRGTSLTIQCQVDSQVTMMFWYRQQPGQSLTLIATANQGSEATYESGFVIDKFPISRPNLTFSTLTVSNMSPEDSSIYLCSVTWTGGNYGYTFGSGTRLTVV.

V and J are TRBV27 and TRBJ2-3; a possible D gene is TRBD1 (5 bases). The CDR3 runs 18 residues. Germline V lookup: CDR1 MNHEY, CDR2 SMNVEV (reference sequence). The ends were cut back, 5 bases at V and 2 bases at J, with 23 bases in the middle. As DNA, the CDR3 is TGTGCCAGCAGTCACCAGGGTTGGTACGGAATGATCACAGATACGCAGTATTTT. Its translation: CASSHQGWYGMITDTQYF.

This clone was seen a handful of times. The genes are TRBV7-2 and TRBJ2-7; 15 nucleotides align to TRBD2. From germline, CDR1 is SGHTA and CDR2 FQGNSA. Trimming removed 4 bases from V and 3 bases from J; junction bases left unmatched: 13. The CDR3 covers 19 residues. The CDR3 is CASSSPPGLAGGPIYEQYF. DNA for the CDR3: TGTGCCAGCAGCTCCCCCCCAGGACTAGCGGGAGGGCCGATCTACGAGCAGTACTTC. Full variable domain (missing parts from reference TRBV7-2 and TRBJ2-7): GAGVSQSPSNKVTEKGKDVELRCDPISGHTALYWYRQSLGQGLEFLIYFQGNSAPDKSGLPSDRFSAERTGGSVSTLTIQRTQQEDSAVYLCASSSPPGLAGGPIYEQYFGPGTRLTVT.

On this clone: Compared with germline, one end of the junction differs, possibly owing to a read error. The rearrangement uses TRBV30 and TRBJ2-4, with a tentative D call TRBD1 (6 bases). This CDR3 spans 16 amino acids. CDR1 GTSNPN and CDR2 SVGIG come from the germline V gene (reference sequence). CDR3 in DNA: TGTGCCTGGAGTCCCGAGAGCAGGGGCCCCAAAAACAGTCAGTACTTC. Translation: CAWSPESRGPKNSQYF.

This chain links TRBV5-5 with TRBJ2-1; 8 nucleotides line up with TRBD2. Unmatched junction bases numbered 4, after V lost 0 bases and J lost 2 bases. Germline-derived CDR1 and CDR2 are SGHKS and YYEKEE (reference sequence). The CDR3 contains 16 residues. The CDR3, as DNA: TGTGCCAGCAGCTTGGTGACGCGGGGGGCCTACAATGAGCAGTTCTTC. Its protein product is CASSLVTRGAYNEQFF.

Written as DNA, the CDR3 is TGTGCCAGCGAAAATCTGGCCCTCCAAGAGACCCAGTACTTC. Amino acids: CASENLALQETQYF. V and J are TRBV11-3 and TRBJ2-5; no firm D call. Germline CDR1 reads SGHNT; CDR2 reads YENEEA. The CDR3 totals 14 residues. V lost 8 bases and J 1 base, leaving 14 bases between the germline ends.

The gene calls are TRBV12-2 and TRBJ2-5; TRBD2 reflects the table's D call only, with no check against the DNA. TRBV12-2 is a listed pseudogene. This CDR3 contains 19 residues. CDR3 nucleotide sequence: TGTGCAAGTCGCTTAGTTTTTGCGCTAGCGGGAGTGTATCAAGAGACCCAGTACTTC. Amino acids: CASRLVFALAGVYQETQYF.

CDR3 in amino acids: CASSSPNTGGYTF. CDR3 coding DNA: TGTGCCAGCAGCTCCCCCAATACGGGTGGCTACACCTTC. The V and J genes are TRBV5-6 and TRBJ1-2, with no clear D. The CDR3 contains 13 residues. CDR1 SGHDT and CDR2 YYEEEE come from the germline V gene. V lost 3 bases and J 7 bases, leaving 13 bases between the germline ends.

This sequence joins TRBV27 and TRBJ2-2; 12 bases agree with TRBD1. Germline CDR1 and CDR2: MNHEY and SMNVEV (reference sequence). This CDR3 contains 23 residues. V was clipped by 4 bases and J by 2 bases; unmatched bases: 23. DNA for the CDR3: TGTGCCAGCAGTTCCTATACTTACCTCGGGACAGGGGGCACACACCCCAACACCGGGGAGCTGTTTTTT. Translated: CASSSYTYLGTGGTHPNTGELFF.

The V gene is TRBV6-1, the J gene TRBJ2-1, with TRBD1 matching 10 bases. V lost 4 bases, J lost 7 bases, and 4 bases stayed unmatched. Germline V gene lookup returns CDR1 MNHNS and CDR2 SASEGT. The CDR3 sequence is 14 residues long. In DNA form, the CDR3 reads TGTGCCAGCAGTGGACAGGGGGCGCCGAATGAGCAGTTCTTC. Amino acids: CASSGQGAPNEQFF.